The next 20 T cell receptor beta chains were all read from a single sample in a study of vaccination effects on CD4 cells after COVID-19. Following 10 days of culture, CD4+ T cells were isolated. Participants completed two doses of the BNT162b2 or mRNA-1273 vaccine. The assay was immunoSEQ multiplex PCR, and TCRdb's table has in-frame clones only and misses some. This repertoire shows around 50,000 clones, roughly 70% found once; its top ten account for 6% to 7%. No cognate antigen is known for these TCRs. This specimen consisted of CD4+ T cells from PBMCs cultured without peptide, obtained after COVID-19 vaccination. The receptors derive from a human donor who received a COVID-19 vaccine.

This chain links TRBV15 with TRBJ1-2, with no clear D. Trimming stripped 0 bases from V and 7 bases from J, with 12 bases between. Looked up from germline, CDR1 is LNHNV and CDR2 is YYDKDF (reference sequence). This CDR3 has 14 amino acids. CDR3 DNA sequence: TGTGCCACCAGCAGAGATCGAGGCTTGGGTGGCTACACCTTC. It is translated as CATSRDRGLGGYTF. Supplemented by reference TRBV15 and TRBJ1-2, the full variable domain reads DAMVIQNPRYQVTQFGKPVTLSCSQTLNHNVMYWYQQKSSQAPKLLFHYYDKDFNNEADTPDNFQSRRPNTSFCFLDIRSPGLGDTAMYLCATSRDRGLGGYTFGSGTRLTVV.

V and J are TRBV25-1 and TRBJ1-2, with D tentatively TRBD1 (5 bases). The germline gives CDR1 MGHDK, CDR2 SYGVNS. The CDR3 extends over 17 amino acids. The ends were cut back, 0 bases at V and 2 bases at J, with 16 bases in the middle. CDR3 region: CASSEYTGQGENYGYTF. DNA of the CDR3: TGTGCCAGCAGTGAATATACCGGCCAGGGCGAGAACTATGGCTACACCTTC.

V is TRBV3-1 (or the pseudogene TRBV3-2) and J is TRBJ2-3, with D perhaps TRBD1 (7 bases). From germline, CDR1 is LGHDT and CDR2 YNNKEL (reference sequence). This CDR3 is built from 17 residues. Trimming removed 0 bases from V and 1 base from J, with 14 bases in between. CDR3 bases: TGTGCCAGCAGCCAAGATGGACAGGCTAGCGGCACAGATACGCAGTATTTT. As protein: CASSQDGQASGTDTQYF.

This clone came up a few times. The gene calls are TRBV5-1 and TRBJ2-7; D perhaps matches TRBD1 (5 bases). The CDR3 runs to 16 residues. The V and J ends lost 4 bases and 0 bases respectively, with 17 bases between them. In germline, CDR1 is SGHRS, CDR2 YFSETQ. CDR3 bases: TGCGCCAGCAGCCCCAGAACCAGGGAAGGCTCCTACGAGCAGTACTTC. Its protein product is CASSPRTREGSYEQYF. The variable domain in full, with the rest retrieved from reference TRBV5-1 and TRBJ2-7, is KAGVTQTPRYLIKTRGQQVTLSCSPISGHRSVSWYQQTPGQGLQFLFEYFSETQRNKGNFPGRFSGRQFSNSRSEMNVSTLELGDSALYLCASSPRTREGSYEQYFGPGTRLTVT.

The chain joins TRBV5-1 to TRBJ2-3; possible D gene TRBD1, 6 bases. Trimming shortened V by 0 bases and J by 4 bases, and 6 bases separated the two germline ends. CDR3 length: 13 residues. Germline CDR1 and CDR2: SGHRS and YFSETQ. The CDR3 DNA sequence: TGCGCCAGCAGCTTGGCAGGGGCAGATACGCAGTATTTT. This codes for CASSLAGADTQYF.

This chain joins TRBV5-1 and TRBJ1-6; 11 bases map to TRBD1. Germline lookup yields CDR1 SGHRS and CDR2 YFSETQ. The CDR3 has 20 residues. The V segment lost 0 bases and the J segment 0 bases; nucleotides outside the gene matches: 8. The CDR3, as DNA: TGCGCCAGCAGCTTGGGGACAGGGGGCTCAATGAGCTCCTATAATTCACCCCTCCACTTT. Amino acids: CASSLGTGGSMSSYNSPLHF.

The V gene is TRBV4-1, the J gene TRBJ1-2, with 7 bases that match TRBD1. The ends lost 0 bases at V and 4 bases at J; junction bases unmatched: 11. The CDR3 extends over 17 amino acids. CDR1 is MGHRA and CDR2 is YSYEKL in the germline V gene. CDR3 DNA: TGCGCCAGCAGCCAAGATCGGACGAACAGGGGCTTCTATGGCTACACCTTC. Translated, it gives CASSQDRTNRGFYGYTF.

This chain connects TRBV5-6 to TRBJ1-1, with a possible D match to TRBD1 (5 bases). The CDR3 covers 13 residues. V was shortened by 4 bases and J by 1 base, with 8 bases between the two germline ends. Germline CDR1 reads SGHDT; CDR2 reads YYEEEE. CDR3 loop: CASSRDWNTEAFF. The CDR3 region has the DNA TGTGCCAGCAGCCGGGACTGGAACACTGAAGCTTTCTTT.

The chain is built from TRBV5-1 and TRBJ2-4, with D maybe TRBD1 (5 bases). Between the trimmed V and J ends, which lost 4 bases and 1 base, there was a span of 18 bases. The germline CDR1 and CDR2 sequences are SGHRS and YFSETQ. The length of the CDR3 is 17 residues. The chain's CDR3 is CASSHFQGAGAKNIQYF. CDR3 DNA sequence: TGCGCCAGCAGCCACTTCCAAGGGGCTGGGGCCAAAAACATTCAGTACTTC.

The genes are TRBV5-8 and TRBJ2-3; 11 bases map to TRBD2. V gave up 2 bases and J gave up 3 bases; unmatched junction bases: 5. CDR1 SGHTS and CDR2 YDEGEE come from the germline V gene. CDR3 length: 16 residues. The CDR3, as DNA: TGTGCCAGCAGCTTTATGGGACTAGCGGAGACAGATACGCAGTATTTT. It is translated as CASSFMGLAETDTQYF.

The chain employs TRBV5-8 and TRBJ1-2, with TRBD1 matching over 7 bases. Germline CDR1 reads SGHTS; CDR2 reads YDEGEE. CDR3 length: 15 amino acids. V lost 4 bases, J lost 4 bases, and 10 bases stayed unmatched. Here the CDR3 reads CASSPDRVGSYGYTF. The DNA for the CDR3 is TGTGCCAGCAGCCCCGACAGGGTCGGGTCCTATGGCTACACCTTC. The full variable domain, completed using reference TRBV5-8 and TRBJ1-2, is EAGVTQSPTHLIKTRGQQATLRCSPISGHTSVYWYQQALGLGLQFLLWYDEGEERNRGNFPPRFSGRQFPNYSSELNVNALELEDSALYLCASSPDRVGSYGYTFGSGTRLTVV.

This chain connects TRBV7-9 to TRBJ2-5; D is undetermined. Trimming left V 5 bases short and J 5 bases short, with 12 bases between. CDR1 is SEHNR and CDR2 is FQNEAQ in the germline V gene (reference sequence). The CDR3 has 13 amino acids. CDR3 amino acids: CASSPFESETQYF. The CDR3 DNA follows: TGTGCCAGCAGCCCTTTTGAATCGGAGACCCAGTACTTC.

The CDR3 DNA follows: TGCGCCAGCAGCCAGCTTGGGGTGGGGGAGCAGTACTTC. Its translation: CASSQLGVGEQYF. This chain uses TRBV4-1 with TRBJ2-7; D uncertain. The V end lost 3 bases, the J end lost 7 bases, and 13 bases lay between the germline ends. Germline assignment: CDR1 MGHRA and CDR2 YSYEKL. This CDR3 comprises 13 residues.

This clone was counted a few times. V is TRBV23-1 and J is TRBJ1-4; D may be TRBD1 (6 bases). TRBV23-1 is filed as an ORF, its function uncertain. CDR3 length: 18 amino acids. Trimming took off 4 bases at V and 8 bases at J, with 26 bases between the two ends. The CDR3, as DNA: TGCGCCAGCAGTCCGACAGGTCCTAGCGGGCTTAGGGAAGAAAAACTGTTTTTT. Translating gives CASSPTGPSGLREEKLFF.

The CDR3 loop is CASSRGSTGGYTF. The CDR3 coding sequence is TGCGCCAGCAGCCGCGGGTCTACGGGAGGCTACACCTTC. J is TRBJ1-2 and V is TRBV4-1; D unresolved. V lost 4 bases to trimming and J lost 8 bases, with 14 bases between them. Germline V gene lookup returns CDR1 MGHRA and CDR2 YSYEKL. The CDR3 has 13 amino acids.

J is TRBJ1-4 and V is TRBV15; D remains ambiguous. The CDR3 is made up of 16 amino acids. Trimming left V 0 bases short and J 7 bases short, with 15 bases between. CDR1 LNHNV and CDR2 YYDKDF come from the germline V gene (reference sequence). The CDR3 DNA is TGTGCCACCAGCAGAGATCAGTTCGGAGGGAGTGAAAAACTGTTTTTT. This encodes CATSRDQFGGSEKLFF.

This chain links TRBV4-2 with TRBJ2-7, with 14 nucleotides matching TRBD2. The CDR3 covers 18 residues. Germline V gene sequence: CDR1 LGHNA, CDR2 YNFKEQ. With V trimmed by 0 bases and J by 7 bases, 11 bases remained unmatched. The CDR3 region is CASSQDIPTSGGGYEQYF. CDR3 sequence (DNA): TGTGCCAGCAGCCAAGATATCCCGACTAGCGGGGGGGGCTATGAGCAGTACTTC.

The V gene is TRBV18, the J gene TRBJ2-6; 8 nucleotides match TRBD1. The junction had 11 bases not matched to a gene; V was cut back by 4 bases and J by 0 bases. The CDR3 sequence is 19 residues long. The germline gives CDR1 KGHSH, CDR2 LQKENI. The DNA for the CDR3 is TGTGCCAGCTCACTAACAATCTCGGGACAGGACTCTGGGGCCAACGTCCTGACTTTC. Translated: CASSLTISGQDSGANVLTF.

The genes are TRBV18 and TRBJ2-5; D is uncertain. CDR3 length: 13 residues. V lost 8 bases, J lost 3 bases, and 13 bases lay in between. CDR1 KGHSH and CDR2 LQKENI come from the germline V gene. CDR3 sequence reads: CASIRAREETQYF. CDR3 DNA: TGTGCCAGCATTCGGGCGAGAGAAGAGACCCAGTACTTC.

J is TRBJ1-1 and V is TRBV12-5; 7 bases agree with TRBD1. With V trimmed by 3 bases and J by 8 bases, 3 bases remained unmatched. The CDR3 sequence is 12 residues long. Germline V gives CDR1 LGHNT, CDR2 FRNRAP. The CDR3 nucleotides are TGTGCTAGTGGTTTCCTGGACAGGGAAGCTTTCTTT. It yields the protein CASGFLDREAFF. Full variable domain (remainder filled in from reference TRBV12-5 and TRBJ1-1): DARVTQTPRHKVTEMGQEVTMRCQPILGHNTVFWYRQTMMQGLELLAYFRNRAPLDDSGMPKDRFSAEMPDATLATLKIQPSEPRDSAVYFCASGFLDREAFFGQGTRLTVV.